What follows are 31 T cell receptor beta chains derived from one specimen sequenced in a study of blood T cell repertoires in COVID-19. The method was immunoSEQ multiplex PCR; TCRdb's version includes in-frame clones alone and lacks a portion of them. Of under 200,000 clones listed, around 87% are singletons. Sequencing used peripheral blood. The receptors originated from a man aged 55 to 70 with COVID-19, enrolled during active disease.

This clone was seen more than once but under ten times. The chain couples TRBV7-6 to TRBJ2-1, with TRBD2 identical over 12 bases. V lost 0 bases to trimming and J lost 7 bases; unmatched junction nucleotides: 7. Germline CDR1 and CDR2: SGHVS and FNYEAQ. This CDR3 spans 17 amino acids. CDR3 bases: TGTGCCAGCAGCTTAGCGGGCCTAGCGGGAGGGGTGAATGAGCAGTTCTTC. Translating gives CASSLAGLAGGVNEQFF.

The chain recombines TRBV15 with TRBJ2-3; D is uncertain. Germline CDR1 LNHNV, CDR2 YYDKDF (reference sequence). The V end lost 8 bases, the J end lost 0 bases, and 12 bases lay between the germline ends. CDR3 length: 14 amino acids. The CDR3 DNA is TGTGCCACCCAACCGACTGGGAGCACAGATACGCAGTATTTT. This sequence encodes CATQPTGSTDTQYF.

The chain carries TRBV5-5 and TRBJ1-2; a possible D gene is TRBD1 (5 bases). The CDR3 is 14 amino acids. V shed 4 bases and J shed 4 bases, with 14 bases lying between them. CDR1 SGHKS and CDR2 YYEKEE come from the germline V gene (reference sequence). CDR3 residues: CASSPDQGGYGYTF. CDR3 DNA sequence: TGTGCCAGCAGCCCCGACCAGGGTGGCTATGGCTACACCTTC.

Of note for this clone: Within the sample, other DNA sequences also encode this same CDR3. V usage is TRBV18 and J usage is TRBJ1-3, with D maybe TRBD1 (6 bases). Germline-derived CDR1 and CDR2 are KGHSH and LQKENI. The CDR3 length is 14 residues. The V and J ends lost 3 bases and 4 bases respectively, with 10 bases between them. The CDR3 sequence: CASSPKTGGNTIYF. CDR3 in DNA: TGTGCCAGCTCACCTAAGACAGGAGGAAACACCATATATTTT.

This clone was observed a single time. The rearrangement joins TRBV19 to TRBJ2-7, with no clear D. CDR3 size: 13 residues. Germline-derived CDR1 and CDR2 are LNHDA and SQIVND (reference sequence). V was cut by 3 bases and J by 3 bases, with 9 bases left in between. The CDR3 nucleotides are TGTGCCAGTAGTATTTCTGTAAACTACGAGCAGTACTTC. Translating gives CASSISVNYEQYF. The entire variable domain, with the rest obtained from reference TRBV19 and TRBJ2-7, is as follows: DGGITQSPKYLFRKEGQNVTLSCEQNLNHDAMYWYRQDPGQGLRLIYYSQIVNDFQKGDIAEGYSVSREKKESFPLTVTSAQKNPTAFYLCASSISVNYEQYFGPGTRLTVT.

The chain uses TRBV6-2 or TRBV6-3 and TRBJ1-5; D call uncertain. This CDR3 has 15 amino acids. CDR1 MNHEY and CDR2 SVGEGT come from the germline V gene. The V and J ends lost 4 bases and 2 bases respectively, with 12 bases between them. The CDR3 loop is CASSSQVIGNQPQHF. CDR3 bases: TGTGCCAGCAGTTCACAAGTGATTGGCAATCAGCCCCAGCATTTT.

The V call is TRBV18, the J call TRBJ1-5; D possibly corresponds to TRBD1 (5 bases). This CDR3 is 15 amino acids long. Germline-derived CDR1 and CDR2 are KGHSH and LQKENI. V lost 0 bases and J 1 base, leaving 7 bases between the germline ends. The CDR3 sequence is CASSPPGASNQPQHF. The DNA of the CDR3 is TGTGCCAGCTCACCACCAGGGGCAAGCAATCAGCCCCAGCATTTT.

The chain couples TRBV11-3 to TRBJ2-7; 8 bases are shared with TRBD1. Germline lookup yields CDR1 SGHNT and CDR2 YENEEA. The CDR3 consists of 17 residues. J was trimmed by 7 bases and V by 7 bases; bases with no gene match: 21. CDR3: CASNTCWDRTWAKEQYF. CDR3 coding DNA: TGTGCCAGCAATACCTGTTGGGACAGGACCTGGGCGAAAGAGCAGTACTTC.

This clone was counted only a few times. The rearrangement joins TRBV7-8 to TRBJ1-1; D may be TRBD1 (6 bases). V dropped 5 bases and J dropped 3 bases, with 16 bases sitting between them. Germline assignment: CDR1 SGHVS and CDR2 FQNEAQ. The CDR3 has 15 amino acids. CDR3 bases: TGTGCCAGCAGCCCCCAGTGGGGGGGCGACACTGAAGCTTTCTTT. It codes for CASSPQWGGDTEAFF.

For the CDR3, the DNA is TGTGCCAGTAGTAGTTGGGGACAGAAGGAAAACACTGAAGCTTTCTTT. Translation: CASSSWGQKENTEAFF. The chain is built from TRBV19 and TRBJ1-1, with 7 bases identical to TRBD1. Germline V gene data show CDR1 as LNHDA and CDR2 as SQIVND (reference sequence). The CDR3 extends over 16 amino acids. With 4 bases clipped from V and 2 bases from J, the junction kept 10 bases outside the gene matches.

The chain links TRBV5-1 to TRBJ1-1; D uncertain. Germline V CDR1 and CDR2: SGHRS, YFSETQ. The CDR3 has 14 amino acids. Trimming left V 1 base short and J 5 bases short, with 12 bases between. The DNA for the CDR3 is TGCGCCAGCAGCTTGCCTCTGGCAAATACTGAAGCTTTCTTT. Its protein is CASSLPLANTEAFF. The whole variable domain, remainder taken from reference TRBV5-1 and TRBJ1-1, is KAGVTQTPRYLIKTRGQQVTLSCSPISGHRSVSWYQQTPGQGLQFLFEYFSETQRNKGNFPGRFSGRQFSNSRSEMNVSTLELGDSALYLCASSLPLANTEAFFGQGTRLTVV.

This chain links TRBV10-3 with TRBJ1-1; 7 bases are a match to TRBD1. Germline V CDR1 and CDR2: ENHRY, SYGVKD. CDR3 length equals 15 residues. J lost 5 bases, V lost 5 bases, and 11 bases had no gene match. DNA of the CDR3: TGTGCCATCAGTCGGGGCAGGGGGTCGGGGACTGAAGCTTTCTTT. Protein product: CAISRGRGSGTEAFF.

The J gene is TRBJ1-1, the V gene TRBV5-1; 8 nucleotides line up with TRBD1. Trimming at V came to 2 bases and at J to 3 bases, leaving 3 bases not matched to a gene. CDR1 SGHRS and CDR2 YFSETQ come from the germline V gene. This CDR3 is built from 14 residues. CDR3 nucleotide sequence: TGCGCCAGCAGCTTTGTGGGACAGGACACTGAAGCTTTCTTT. Translation gives CASSFVGQDTEAFF.

A note on this clone: The junction shows a germline mismatch at one end, possibly a read error. This chain connects TRBV7-2 to TRBJ2-5, with 10 bases identical to TRBD2. The CDR3 contains 15 residues. Germline CDR1 is SGHTA and CDR2 is FQGNSA. CDR3 sequence (DNA): TGTGCCAGCAGCTTAGACGTAGCGGGGGGCCTTAGTCTCGACTTC. Translation gives CASSLDVAGGLSLDF.

The chain uses TRBV10-3 and TRBJ2-5; TRBD2 is a possible D gene (6 bases). V lost 3 bases and J lost 3, with 14 bases in between. CDR1 and CDR2 (germline): ENHRY, SYGVKD. The CDR3 loop spans 15 amino acids. The CDR3 coding sequence is TGTGCCATCAGTGAAGGAGGAGCGGGCAAAGAGACCCAGTACTTC. It specifies CAISEGGAGKETQYF.

This clone was found a few times. J is TRBJ2-7 and V is TRBV7-2; 10 bases align to TRBD2. This CDR3 spans 15 amino acids. Germline CDR1 is SGHTA and CDR2 is FQGNSA. The V and J ends lost 5 bases and 7 bases, in that order; junction bases with no gene match: 11. CDR3 sequence: CASSTPPGLAYEQYF. The DNA for the CDR3 is TGTGCCAGCAGCACCCCGCCGGGACTAGCGTATGAGCAGTACTTC.

CDR3 sequence: CAWSTDSSNQPQHF. CDR3 nucleotide sequence: TGTGCCTGGAGTACTGACAGTAGCAATCAGCCCCAGCATTTT. J is TRBJ1-5 and V is TRBV30; tentatively, D is TRBD1 (5 bases). The length of the CDR3 is 14 residues. Germline lookup yields CDR1 GTSNPN and CDR2 SVGIG (reference sequence). V lost 2 bases and J lost 0, with 8 bases in between.

A single count supports this clone. In DNA, the CDR3 is TGTGCCAGCCGTGGCCCCGAGTACGGCTACACCTTC. Amino acids: CASRGPEYGYTF. The gene calls are TRBV25-1 and TRBJ1-2; D unclear. Trimming took off 8 bases at V and 8 bases at J, with 15 bases between the two ends. The CDR3 consists of 12 residues. The germline V gene encodes CDR1 MGHDK and CDR2 SYGVNS.

The J gene is TRBJ2-1, the V gene TRBV6-5; 10 nucleotides align to TRBD1. The CDR3 sequence is 13 residues long. J gave up 6 bases and V 7 bases, and 3 bases lay outside the gene matches. Germline V gives CDR1 MNHEY, CDR2 SVGAGI. This CDR3 is CASTTGGFNEQFF. In nucleotides, the CDR3 is TGTGCCAGCACGACAGGGGGCTTCAATGAGCAGTTCTTC.

The J gene is TRBJ2-1, the V gene TRBV11-2, with 8 bases lining up with TRBD2. V shed 5 bases and J 1 base; nucleotides not matched to a gene: 10. Germline V gene sequence: CDR1 SGHAT, CDR2 FQNNGV. The CDR3 is made up of 17 amino acids. The CDR3 DNA is TGTGCCAGCAGCCAGTTCGCCGGGAGGGGTTCCTACAATGAGCAGTTCTTC. Protein sequence: CASSQFAGRGSYNEQFF.

The chain carries TRBV7-9 and TRBJ2-1; D ambiguous. Germline assignment: CDR1 SEHNR and CDR2 FQNEAQ (reference sequence). Between the trimmed V and J ends, which lost 2 bases and 6 bases, there was a span of 14 bases. The CDR3 is made up of 15 amino acids. The DNA of the CDR3 is TGTGCCAGCAGCTTAACTGTGATCCGCGCCAATGAGCAGTTCTTC. Translating it yields CASSLTVIRANEQFF.

Only one count was recorded for this clone. CDR3: CASSTQRGIIYNEQFF. In DNA, the CDR3 is TGTGCCAGTAGTACTCAGCGGGGGATAATCTACAATGAGCAGTTCTTC. J is TRBJ2-1 and V is TRBV19; TRBD2 aligns across 8 bases. CDR1 and CDR2 (germline): LNHDA, SQIVND (reference sequence). Trimming removed 4 bases from V and 3 bases from J; junction bases left unmatched: 8. This CDR3 comprises 16 residues.

V usage is TRBV19 and J usage is TRBJ2-5; 8 bases align to TRBD2. Losses at the gene ends were 9 bases for V and 5 bases for J; bases not matched to a gene: 8. There are 13 residues in the CDR3. Per germline, CDR1 LNHDA and CDR2 SQIVND (reference sequence). This CDR3 is CASLGGAGETQYF. The CDR3 DNA sequence: TGTGCCAGCCTCGGGGGGGCCGGCGAGACCCAGTACTTC. The variable domain in full, with the rest retrieved from reference TRBV19 and TRBJ2-5, is DGGITQSPKYLFRKEGQNVTLSCEQNLNHDAMYWYRQDPGQGLRLIYYSQIVNDFQKGDIAEGYSVSREKKESFPLTVTSAQKNPTAFYLCASLGGAGETQYFGPGTRLLVL.

The CDR3 sequence: CASSRGLAGGWETQYF. In nucleotides, the CDR3 is TGCGCCAGCAGCCGCGGACTAGCGGGAGGGTGGGAGACCCAGTACTTC. The chain recombines TRBV4-3 with TRBJ2-5, with TRBD2 identical over 15 bases. The CDR3 length is 16 residues. Looked up from germline, CDR1 is LGHNA and CDR2 is YSLEER. Germline trimming cut 4 bases from V and 5 bases from J; bases unmatched to any gene: 5.

The V call is TRBV7-2, the J call TRBJ1-5, with D unclear. Germline values: CDR1 SGHTA, CDR2 FQGNSA. The germline V and J ends were trimmed by 4 bases and 1 base, with 11 bases remaining between them. CDR3 length: 15 amino acids. This chain's CDR3 is CASSSSYLSNQPQHF. The CDR3 DNA follows: TGTGCCAGCAGCTCGAGTTATCTAAGCAATCAGCCCCAGCATTTT.

The chain is built from TRBV6-5 and TRBJ1-6; 8 positions match TRBD1. The germline CDR1 and CDR2 sequences are MNHEY and SVGAGI. The V gene end was trimmed by 7 bases and the J gene end by 6 bases; junction bases not matched to a gene: 5. This CDR3 region has 14 residues. The CDR3 loop is CASTYGQGNSPLHF. CDR3 nucleotide sequence: TGTGCCAGCACCTACGGACAGGGTAATTCACCCCTCCACTTT.

The chain couples TRBV11-3 to TRBJ1-2; 7 bases map to TRBD1. The length of the CDR3 is 14 residues. Trimming cost V 5 bases and J 0 bases; bases outside gene matches: 3. Germline lookup yields CDR1 SGHNT and CDR2 YENEEA. The CDR3 sequence is CASSDRAANYGYTF. As DNA, the CDR3 is TGTGCCAGCAGCGACAGGGCGGCTAACTATGGCTACACCTTC.

V and J are TRBV19 and TRBJ1-2, with TRBD1 identical over 9 bases. CDR1 and CDR2 from the germline V gene are LNHDA and SQIVND (reference sequence). The J segment lost 4 bases and the V segment lost 7 bases, leaving 10 bases of the junction unmatched. The CDR3 is 15 residues long. CDR3 protein: CASIPTGTGIYGYTF. The CDR3 nucleotides are TGTGCCAGTATCCCCACCGGGACAGGGATCTATGGCTACACCTTC.

The J gene is TRBJ2-1, the V gene TRBV19; the match to TRBD1 covers 8 bases. There are 15 residues in the CDR3. The V and J ends lost 7 bases and 2 bases, in that order; junction bases with no gene match: 7. CDR1 is LNHDA, CDR2 SQIVND, per germline (reference sequence). The CDR3 protein is CASTRQGTTYNEQFF. CDR3 bases: TGTGCCAGTACTAGACAGGGGACAACCTACAATGAGCAGTTCTTC.

The chain links TRBV6-5 to TRBJ2-7; 9 bases are shared with TRBD2. V trimming: 1 base; J trimming: 2 bases; junction bases outside the gene matches: 3. CDR3 length: 15 amino acids. Germline-derived CDR1 and CDR2 are MNHEY and SVGAGI. The CDR3 DNA reads as TGTGCCAGCAGTTACTGGTCTAGCGGGGCCTACGAGCAGTACTTC. It codes for CASSYWSSGAYEQYF.

V is TRBV24-1 and J is TRBJ1-3; 7 bases line up with TRBD1. CDR1 is KGHDR and CDR2 is SFDVKD in the germline V gene. This CDR3 comprises 14 residues. Trimming took 2 bases from V and 6 from J; bases not matched to a gene: 3. The CDR3 region has the DNA TGTGCCACCAGTGATTCAGACAGGGTAAACACCATATATTTT. It specifies CATSDSDRVNTIYF.